The rows below give T cell receptor beta chains drawn from one sample of a study of HIV-infected patients and healthy controls. TCRdb used MiXCR to reprocess the 5' RACE reads, holding one entry per CDR3 protein. The sample includes approximately 10,000 distinct CDR3 sequences, about 8.8% seen only once; the top ten take about 35%. The sample in question was blood, obtained before antiretroviral therapy. These receptors all come from an adult with HIV infection. The donor label of this sample is uncertain. Each CDR3 is given with its conserved first and last residue. D genes are given only for firm matches. The listing skips clone size in some rows; elsewhere it reads once, few, many or a size class.

cdr3_aa cdr3_nt j_call d_call clone_size v_call
CASSRGQGSTIQYF TGTGCCAGCAGTCGAGGACAGGGGTCTACTATTCAGTACTTC TRBJ2-4 TRBD1 . TRBV12-3/TRBV12-4
CASSDRDIEGGGELFF TGTGCCAGCAGTGACCGGGACATCGAAGGGGGCGGGGAGCTGTTTTTT TRBJ2-2 . . TRBV6-1
CSARRTKGEKLFF TGCAGTGCTAGAAGGACAAAAGGCGAAAAACTGTTTTTT TRBJ1-4 . many TRBV20-1
CASPTGAAFNTEAFF TGTGCCAGCCCGACAGGGGCGGCTTTTAACACTGAAGCTTTCTTT TRBJ1-1 TRBD1 few TRBV5-4
CASRSQGGYGYTF TGTGCCAGCAGATCGCAGGGGGGATATGGCTACACCTTC TRBJ1-2 TRBD1 many TRBV2
CSARDDGTGLNTF TGCAGTGCTAGAGACGACGGGACAGGCCTTAACACCTTC TRBJ1-2 TRBD1 many TRBV20-1
CASSLSGGYTF TGTGCCAGCAGCTTGAGTGGTGGCTACACCTTC TRBJ1-2 . once TRBV5-4
CASSYSTTEKLFF TGTGCCAGCAGTTACTCTACAACCGAAAAACTGTTTTTT TRBJ1-4 . many TRBV6-5
CASSSLESLDYEQYF TGCGCCAGCAGCTCCCTCGAGAGTTTAGACTACGAGCAGTACTTC TRBJ2-7 . many TRBV5-1
CATSRDLSYQPQHF TGTGCCACCAGCAGAGACTTATCCTATCAGCCCCAGCATTTT TRBJ1-5 . medium-sized TRBV15
CASSRQRLNTEAFF TGTGCCAGCAGTCGACAGCGCCTGAACACTGAAGCTTTCTTT TRBJ1-1 . many TRBV27
CASSLPGFVMNTEAFF TGTGCCAGCAGTTTACCAGGGTTTGTTATGAACACTGAAGCTTTCTTT TRBJ1-1 . many TRBV28
CASSFRLAGTFSTDTQYF TGCGCCAGCAGCTTCCGACTAGCGGGGACCTTTAGCACAGATACGCAGTATTTT TRBJ2-3 TRBD2 many TRBV5-1
CASKPDRQETQYF TGTGCCAGCAAACCCGACAGGCAAGAGACCCAGTACTTC TRBJ2-5 . many TRBV2
CASSRWDRSSYNSPLHF TGTGCCAGCAGTCGATGGGACAGGAGCTCCTATAATTCACCCCTCCACTTT TRBJ1-6 TRBD1 many TRBV6-5
CASSPTIGAGANVLTF TGTGCCAGCTCACCTACTATCGGAGCTGGGGCCAACGTCCTGACTTTC TRBJ2-6 . large TRBV18
CAISESGQGSGANVLTF TGTGCCATCAGTGAGTCGGGACAGGGGTCTGGGGCCAACGTCCTGACTTTC TRBJ2-6 TRBD1 few TRBV10-3
CSAGLAGAVDVGREQYF TGCAGTGCTGGACTAGCGGGAGCTGTAGACGTGGGACGCGAGCAGTACTTC TRBJ2-7 TRBD2 many TRBV20-1
CASSLAGVLDTQYF TGCGCCAGCAGCTTGGCTGGGGTCTTGGATACGCAGTATTTT TRBJ2-3 . once TRBV5-1
CASSQGRGTEAFF TGTGCCAGCAGCCAGGGGAGAGGGACTGAAGCTTTCTTT TRBJ1-1 . many TRBV3-1
CASSPSAGHTEAFF TGTGCCAGCTCACCCTCGGCCGGTCACACTGAAGCTTTCTTT TRBJ1-1 . many TRBV18
CASSLVGDSNQPQHF TGCGCCAGCAGCTTGGTTGGAGATAGCAATCAGCCCCAGCATTTT TRBJ1-5 . . TRBV5-1
CSVEDGVTEAFF TGCAGCGTTGAAGATGGGGTAACTGAAGCTTTCTTT TRBJ1-1 . many TRBV29-1
CSARTGGTSEKLFF TGCAGTGCAAGGACAGGGGGCACAAGTGAAAAACTGTTTTTT TRBJ1-4 TRBD1 . TRBV20-1
CSGKTDSSTEAFF TGCAGCGGGAAAACGGACAGCTCCACTGAAGCTTTCTTT TRBJ1-1 . many TRBV29-1
CASSYSKGSTEAFF TGTGCCAGCAGTTACTCAAAGGGGTCCACTGAAGCTTTCTTT TRBJ1-1 . many TRBV6-6
CASSDRESGEAFF TGTGCCAGCAGCGACAGGGAATCTGGGGAAGCTTTCTTT TRBJ1-1 TRBD1 many TRBV12-3/TRBV12-4
CASKPGGLAGRVAGELFF TGTGCCAGCAAACCCGGGGGGCTAGCGGGCCGAGTGGCCGGGGAGCTGTTTTTT TRBJ2-2 TRBD2 few TRBV6-1
CASSIQENYGYTF TGTGCCAGCAGTATACAGGAAAACTATGGCTACACCTTC TRBJ1-2 . many TRBV3-1
CASSSTDRSYEQYF TGTGCCAGCAGTTCTACGGACAGATCCTACGAGCAGTACTTC TRBJ2-7 . many TRBV2
CASSVRETQYF TGTGCCAGCAGTGTACGAGAGACCCAGTACTTC TRBJ2-5 . few TRBV12-3/TRBV12-4
CASSYAARTGGGTEAFF TGTGCCAGCAGTTACGCAGCCCGGACAGGTGGGGGGACTGAAGCTTTCTTT TRBJ1-1 TRBD1 many TRBV6-5
CASSPRLDTDTQYF TGTGCCAGCAGCCCCAGACTAGACACAGATACGCAGTATTTT TRBJ2-3 . many TRBV9
CASSTDRTYEQYF TGTGCCAGCTCTACGGACAGAACATACGAGCAGTACTTC TRBJ2-7 . many TRBV18
CSVRTSKETQYF TGCAGCGTCCGGACTAGCAAAGAGACCCAGTACTTC TRBJ2-5 TRBD2 many TRBV29-1
CASSLDEASYNEQFF TGCGCCAGCAGCTTGGACGAAGCGTCCTACAATGAGCAGTTCTTC TRBJ2-1 . many TRBV5-1
CASAPVWPNNEQFF TGTGCCAGCGCTCCAGTCTGGCCCAACAATGAGCAGTTCTTC TRBJ2-1 . few TRBV2
CASSPTGWTGWRKKLFF TGTGCCAGCAGTCCCACCGGATGGACAGGGTGGAGGAAAAAACTGTTTTTT TRBJ1-4 TRBD1 many TRBV28
CSGSDQPQHF TGCAGCGGCTCCGATCAGCCCCAGCATTTT TRBJ1-5 . . TRBV29-1
CASRPRQNNSPLHF TGTGCCAGCAGACCCCGACAGAATAATTCACCCCTCCACTTT TRBJ1-6 . . TRBV27
CASSREGQPYEQYF TGTGCCAGCTCGCGAGAAGGACAGCCCTACGAGCAGTACTTC TRBJ2-7 . many TRBV18
CSAQRGTVNTEAFF TGCAGCGCTCAGAGAGGGACAGTGAACACTGAAGCTTTCTTT TRBJ1-1 TRBD1 many TRBV29-1
CASKDWGSPNEQFF TGTGCCAGCAAGGACTGGGGCTCTCCCAATGAGCAGTTCTTC TRBJ2-1 . . TRBV6-5
CASSFSGGARGEQFF TGTGCCAGCAGCTTCAGCGGGGGGGCCAGAGGTGAGCAGTTCTTC TRBJ2-1 TRBD2 many TRBV7-6
CASSWDSLNTEAFF TGTGCCAGCAGTTGGGACAGTTTGAACACTGAAGCTTTCTTT TRBJ1-1 TRBD1 many TRBV12-3/TRBV12-4
CASSFSRQAQHF TGTGCCAGCAGTTTCTCTCGACAGGCCCAGCATTTT TRBJ1-5 . many TRBV12-3/TRBV12-4
CASSPHRDRVIEQYF TGTGCCAGCAGTCCCCACCGGGACAGGGTAATCGAGCAGTACTTC TRBJ2-7 TRBD1 many TRBV28
CATSRGYDRGNQPQHF TGTGCCACCAGCAGAGGCTACGACAGAGGCAATCAGCCCCAGCATTTT TRBJ1-5 . . TRBV15
CSVEIPSTKETQYF TGCAGCGTTGAGATACCGTCCACCAAAGAGACCCAGTACTTC TRBJ2-5 . many TRBV29-1
CASSYSEGEAFF TGTGCCAGCAGTTACTCCGAGGGTGAAGCTTTCTTT TRBJ1-1 . many TRBV6-6
CASSPNTYNEQFF TGTGCCAGCAGCCCCAATACCTACAATGAGCAGTTCTTC TRBJ2-1 . many TRBV9
CASSLKGQASTDTQYF TGCGCCAGCAGCTTAAAGGGCCAGGCTAGCACAGATACGCAGTATTTT TRBJ2-3 . once TRBV5-1
CASTIAGSDTQYF TGTGCCAGCACAATAGCGGGGTCAGATACGCAGTATTTT TRBJ2-3 TRBD2 many TRBV12-3/TRBV12-4
CASSSLTGNQPQHF TGTGCCAGCAGTTCTCTGACTGGCAATCAGCCCCAGCATTTT TRBJ1-5 . many TRBV27
CSASGTGGSTDTQYF TGCAGTGCCTCCGGAACGGGGGGTTCTACCGATACGCAGTATTTT TRBJ2-3 TRBD2 many TRBV20-1
CASSYIGQGQETQYF TGTGCCAGCAGTTATATTGGACAGGGCCAAGAGACCCAGTACTTC TRBJ2-5 TRBD1 . TRBV6-6
CASSIIAGGAKNIQYF TGTGCCAGTAGTATTATAGCGGGAGGAGCCAAAAACATTCAGTACTTC TRBJ2-4 TRBD2 many TRBV19